The rows below give T cell receptor beta chains drawn from one sample of a study of glioma-infiltrating T cells after dendritic cell vaccination. Profiling relied on immunoSEQ multiplex PCR, and the TCRdb table lists in-frame clones only, not all of them. The sample gives 85,000 to 100,000 clones, roughly 85% of which show up once; 8.5% is in the top ten. Here the sequenced sample was blood, taken after dendritic cell vaccination. Receptor source: a human donor with glioblastoma. Both conserved end residues are part of each CDR3. Each record gives: V gene, J gene, clone size, CDR3 protein. The size of a clone is reported for some rows only, either as once, few or many, or as a class for expanded clones.

v_call: TRBV7-3
j_call: TRBJ2-3
clone_size: -
cdr3_aa: CASSFSGMSTDTQYF

v_call: TRBV7-6
j_call: TRBJ2-2
clone_size: -
cdr3_aa: CASSLVGASTYNTGELFF

v_call: TRBV5-1
j_call: TRBJ2-5
clone_size: -
cdr3_aa: CASSPYYQETQYF

v_call: TRBV28
j_call: TRBJ1-2
clone_size: -
cdr3_aa: CATHTGRGFGYTF

v_call: TRBV5-6
j_call: TRBJ2-3
clone_size: -
cdr3_aa: CASKEGTDTQYF

v_call: TRBV27
j_call: TRBJ1-1
clone_size: -
cdr3_aa: CASSSRPAGPMNTEAFF

v_call: TRBV27
j_call: TRBJ1-4
clone_size: -
cdr3_aa: CASSPLLSNEKLFF

v_call: TRBV6-4
j_call: TRBJ1-1
clone_size: -
cdr3_aa: CASSQGPYTEAFF

v_call: TRBV5-1
j_call: TRBJ1-1
clone_size: -
cdr3_aa: CASSLDGQINTEAFF

v_call: TRBV5-1
j_call: TRBJ1-2
clone_size: -
cdr3_aa: CASSTATDRIKTYGYTF

v_call: TRBV19
j_call: TRBJ2-1
clone_size: -
cdr3_aa: CASSHLSGSRDEQFF

v_call: TRBV9
j_call: TRBJ1-2
clone_size: -
cdr3_aa: CASSGDRGPHGYTF

v_call: TRBV7-3
j_call: TRBJ2-3
clone_size: once
cdr3_aa: CASSSLAGGTDTQYF

v_call: TRBV19
j_call: TRBJ1-5
clone_size: -
cdr3_aa: CASSIDRARQPQHF

v_call: TRBV29-1
j_call: TRBJ1-1
clone_size: -
cdr3_aa: CSVIVGGSGAFF

v_call: TRBV6-5
j_call: TRBJ2-2
clone_size: -
cdr3_aa: CASTTENTGELFF

v_call: TRBV5-4
j_call: TRBJ1-1
clone_size: -
cdr3_aa: CASSSPRGINTEAFF

v_call: TRBV9
j_call: TRBJ2-5
clone_size: -
cdr3_aa: CASSVGRIAGYQETQYF

v_call: TRBV18
j_call: TRBJ2-3
clone_size: -
cdr3_aa: CASSPLGGRTDTQYF

v_call: TRBV15
j_call: TRBJ2-3
clone_size: -
cdr3_aa: CATSRAGTGLADTQYF

v_call: TRBV6-5
j_call: TRBJ1-5
clone_size: once
cdr3_aa: CASRRAGNQPQHF

v_call: TRBV6-5
j_call: TRBJ1-1
clone_size: -
cdr3_aa: CASSGSIQGGAFF

v_call: TRBV7-8
j_call: TRBJ2-1
clone_size: -
cdr3_aa: CASSREGGDYNEQFF

v_call: TRBV5-1
j_call: TRBJ1-2
clone_size: -
cdr3_aa: CASSPGGNYGYTF

v_call: TRBV7-9
j_call: TRBJ1-1
clone_size: few
cdr3_aa: CASSLSVSEAFF

v_call: TRBV30
j_call: TRBJ2-7
clone_size: -
cdr3_aa: CAWSLRVRDEQYF

v_call: TRBV7-9
j_call: TRBJ2-7
clone_size: -
cdr3_aa: CASSQTSGSSEQYF

v_call: TRBV9
j_call: TRBJ2-1
clone_size: -
cdr3_aa: CASSVGTSGAYNEQFF

v_call: TRBV7-2
j_call: TRBJ1-5
clone_size: -
cdr3_aa: CANSLQGVSNQPQHF

v_call: TRBV9
j_call: TRBJ2-7
clone_size: -
cdr3_aa: CASSLLPQAGEHYEQYF

v_call: TRBV6-5
j_call: TRBJ1-5
clone_size: -
cdr3_aa: CASSYNRNNQPQHF

v_call: TRBV7-6
j_call: TRBJ2-2
clone_size: once
cdr3_aa: CASSLQGTATGELFF

v_call: TRBV28
j_call: TRBJ2-1
clone_size: once
cdr3_aa: CASIQLGAAYNEQFF

v_call: TRBV2
j_call: TRBJ1-2
clone_size: -
cdr3_aa: CASRPPGAANYGYTF

v_call: TRBV11-2
j_call: TRBJ1-2
clone_size: -
cdr3_aa: CASSPAGGYGYTF

v_call: TRBV6-5
j_call: TRBJ1-2
clone_size: once
cdr3_aa: CASSYNRGRTGYTF

v_call: TRBV18
j_call: TRBJ2-1
clone_size: -
cdr3_aa: CASSGLVKDEQFF

v_call: TRBV13
j_call: TRBJ2-1
clone_size: -
cdr3_aa: CASSFLGRQGAAGIF

v_call: TRBV9
j_call: TRBJ1-2
clone_size: -
cdr3_aa: CASSDGRGYGYTF

v_call: TRBV6-5
j_call: TRBJ2-2
clone_size: -
cdr3_aa: CASSRDRRNTGELFF

v_call: TRBV4-3
j_call: TRBJ2-3
clone_size: -
cdr3_aa: CASSQGVAGGTDTQYF

v_call: TRBV9
j_call: TRBJ1-3
clone_size: -
cdr3_aa: CASSPRTATSGNTIYF

v_call: TRBV18
j_call: TRBJ2-7
clone_size: -
cdr3_aa: CASSPRTSGAYEQYF

v_call: TRBV7-9
j_call: TRBJ1-5
clone_size: -
cdr3_aa: CASSLAYRQPQHF